What follows are 10 T cell receptor beta chains derived from one specimen sequenced in a study of Ad26.COV2.S vaccination and SARS-CoV-2 variants (dated by TCRdb to the early 2020s). According to the study, the label for this sample's treatment or condition signals: roughly 19 received Ad26.COV2.S at low or high dose, single or two shots; about 5 received placebo; per-sample allocation not given. For vaccine and placebo recipients, the sequenced repertoires came from samples collected on day 63 after the first injection. To prepare the library, the immunoSEQ multiplex PCR assay was applied. Drawn from immuneACCESS, this table holds only the in-frame rearrangements with V and J called that TCRdb kept. Clones are partly lost; checked studies trace under half to an unresolved V gene and leave the rest unexplained. This sample comprises about 460,000 clones, roughly nine tenths of them detected only once. The top ten clonotypes cover under 2% of the sample.

Sequencing was performed on peripheral blood, taken in a trial of Ad26.COV2.S vaccine versus placebo. The receptors come from a person aged 18-60 years who received the Ad26.COV2.S COVID-19 vaccine or a placebo.

This clone was seen more than once but under ten times. The chain employs TRBV3-1 (or the pseudogene TRBV3-2) and TRBJ2-7; tentatively, D is TRBD2 (6 bases). The V gene's germline CDR1 is LGHDT and CDR2 YNNKEL (reference sequence). The CDR3 consists of 16 residues. Trimming took off 0 bases at V and 7 bases at J, with 19 bases between the two ends. For the CDR3, the DNA is TGTGCCAGCAGCCAAGATTTCAGGGACTCACTATCGGAGCAGTACTTC. As protein: CASSQDFRDSLSEQYF.

The chain joins TRBV7-2 to TRBJ2-1; 7 bases match TRBD2. V trimming: 5 bases; J trimming: 7 bases; junction bases outside the gene matches: 8. CDR1 and CDR2 (germline): SGHTA, FQGNSA. The CDR3 runs 14 residues. This chain's CDR3 is CASSLILAANEQFF. CDR3 coding DNA: TGTGCCAGCAGCCTTATTCTAGCGGCTAATGAGCAGTTCTTC.

V is TRBV28 and J is TRBJ2-2, with D possibly called TRBD1 or TRBD2 (5 bases each). The CDR3 has 14 amino acids. The V and J ends lost 6 bases and 5 bases respectively, with 13 bases between them. Germline CDR1 is MDHEN and CDR2 is SYDVKM. The CDR3 here is CASSTDSGTGELFF. CDR3 nucleotides: TGTGCCAGCAGCACCGACAGCGGAACCGGGGAGCTGTTTTTT.

The chain uses TRBV9 and TRBJ2-7, with 7 bases lining up with TRBD1. The CDR3 consists of 15 residues. After removal of 0 bases from V and 3 bases from J, the junction contained 6 bases not matched to a gene. Germline V lookup: CDR1 SGDLS, CDR2 YYNGEE. CDR3 sequence: CASSVAGTVIYEQYF. DNA of the CDR3: TGTGCCAGCAGCGTAGCCGGGACAGTCATCTACGAGCAGTACTTC.

This clone was found once. The chain couples TRBV2 to TRBJ2-6, with D possibly matching TRBD2 (5 bases). The CDR3 runs 18 residues. Germline-derived CDR1 and CDR2 are SNHLY and FYNNEI. The V and J ends lost 5 bases and 0 bases respectively, with 17 bases between them. The CDR3 region is CASSRTRGISSGANVLTF. DNA of the CDR3: TGTGCCAGCAGTCGCACCCGGGGAATAAGCTCTGGGGCCAACGTCCTGACTTTC.

This chain uses TRBV30 with TRBJ1-2, with D possibly being TRBD1 (5 bases). CDR1 GTSNPN and CDR2 SVGIG come from the germline V gene (reference sequence). This CDR3 is 14 amino acids long. V was shortened by 8 bases and J by 7 bases, with 23 bases between the two germline ends. DNA of the CDR3: TGTGCCATATGGGCAGGGAGCCATAAAGGTGGCTACACCTTC. It translates to CAIWAGSHKGGYTF. The complete variable domain, with remaining parts taken from reference TRBV30 and TRBJ1-2, reads SQTIHQWPATLVQPVGSPLSLECTVEGTSNPNLYWYRQAAGRGLQLLFYSVGIGQISSEVPQNLSASRPQDRQFILSSKKLLLSDSGFYLCAIWAGSHKGGYTFGSGTRLTVV.

The V gene is TRBV28, the J gene TRBJ1-2; 8 bases align to TRBD1. The CDR3 is made up of 17 amino acids. J gave up 7 bases and V 3 bases, and 16 bases lay outside the gene matches. Per germline, CDR1 MDHEN and CDR2 SYDVKM. The CDR3 is CASSLAGGAGSSSGYTF. As DNA, the CDR3 is TGTGCCAGCAGTTTGGCAGGGGGCGCGGGTTCCTCGTCTGGCTACACCTTC.

The chain combines TRBV5-1 with TRBJ2-5; 8 nucleotides align to TRBD1. From germline, CDR1 is SGHRS and CDR2 YFSETQ. J lost 3 bases, V lost 4 bases, and 2 bases had no gene match. The CDR3 totals 13 residues. The DNA for the CDR3 is TGCGCCAGCAGCCAGACAGGGGAAGAGACCCAGTACTTC. Translating gives CASSQTGEETQYF.

This clone was counted a single time. V gene TRBV10-2 combines with J gene TRBJ2-5, with 10 bases matching TRBD2. V lost 4 bases and J lost 4; bases outside the gene matches: 6. In germline, CDR1 is WSHSY, CDR2 SAAADI. CDR3 length: 15 amino acids. The CDR3 DNA reads TGCGCCAGCAGTGTTCTAGCGGGGGTTTCAGAGACCCAGTACTTC. Residues: CASSVLAGVSETQYF.

The chain carries TRBV30 and TRBJ1-3; D uncertain. The CDR3 is made up of 18 amino acids. CDR1 and CDR2 from the germline V gene are GTSNPN and SVGIG (reference sequence). Trimming left V 3 bases short and J 3 bases short, with 24 bases between. DNA for the CDR3: TGTGCCTGGAGGCGCGGGCAGATTCCACCTCTCGATGGAAACACCATATATTTT. Translating it yields CAWRRGQIPPLDGNTIYF. Supplemented by reference TRBV30 and TRBJ1-3, the full variable domain reads SQTIHQWPATLVQPVGSPLSLECTVEGTSNPNLYWYRQAAGRGLQLLFYSVGIGQISSEVPQNLSASRPQDRQFILSSKKLLLSDSGFYLCAWRRGQIPPLDGNTIYFGEGSWLTVV.